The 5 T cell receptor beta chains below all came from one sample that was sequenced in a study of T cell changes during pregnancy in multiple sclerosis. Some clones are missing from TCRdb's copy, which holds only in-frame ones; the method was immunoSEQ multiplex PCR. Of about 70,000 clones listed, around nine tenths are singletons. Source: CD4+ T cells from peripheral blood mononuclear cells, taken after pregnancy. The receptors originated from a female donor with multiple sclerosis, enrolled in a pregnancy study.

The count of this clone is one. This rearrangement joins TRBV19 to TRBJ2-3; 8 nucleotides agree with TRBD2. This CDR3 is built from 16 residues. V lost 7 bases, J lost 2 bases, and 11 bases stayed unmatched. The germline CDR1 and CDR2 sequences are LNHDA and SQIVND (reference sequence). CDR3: CASNRAAGAHTDTQYF. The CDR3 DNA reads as TGTGCCAGTAACAGGGCAGCGGGGGCCCACACAGATACGCAGTATTTT. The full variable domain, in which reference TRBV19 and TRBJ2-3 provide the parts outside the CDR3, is DGGITQSPKYLFRKEGQNVTLSCEQNLNHDAMYWYRQDPGQGLRLIYYSQIVNDFQKGDIAEGYSVSREKKESFPLTVTSAQKNPTAFYLCASNRAAGAHTDTQYFGPGTRLTVL.

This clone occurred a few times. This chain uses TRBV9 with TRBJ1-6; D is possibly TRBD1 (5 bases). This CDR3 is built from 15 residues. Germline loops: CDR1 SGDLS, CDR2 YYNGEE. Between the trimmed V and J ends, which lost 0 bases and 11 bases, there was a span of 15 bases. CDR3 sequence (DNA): TGTGCCAGCAGCGTAGTGGGGGACTTCGGGACACCCCTCCACTTT. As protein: CASSVVGDFGTPLHF.

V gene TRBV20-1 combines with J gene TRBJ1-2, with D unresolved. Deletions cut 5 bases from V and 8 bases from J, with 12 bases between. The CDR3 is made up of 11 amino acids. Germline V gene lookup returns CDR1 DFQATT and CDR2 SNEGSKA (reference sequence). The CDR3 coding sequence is TGCAGTGCTTCCGGGGAGGCGGGCTACACCTTC. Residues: CSASGEAGYTF.

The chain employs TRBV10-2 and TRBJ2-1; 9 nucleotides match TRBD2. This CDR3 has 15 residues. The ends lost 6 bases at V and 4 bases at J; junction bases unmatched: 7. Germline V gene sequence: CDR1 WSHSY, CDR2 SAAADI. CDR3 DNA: TGCGCCAGCAGACCGGGACTAGCAGCTTACAATGAGCAGTTCTTC. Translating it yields CASRPGLAAYNEQFF.

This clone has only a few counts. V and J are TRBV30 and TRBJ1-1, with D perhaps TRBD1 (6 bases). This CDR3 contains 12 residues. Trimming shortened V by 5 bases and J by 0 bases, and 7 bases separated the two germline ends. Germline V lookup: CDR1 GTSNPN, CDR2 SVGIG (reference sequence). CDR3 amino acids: CAWGQLNTEAFF. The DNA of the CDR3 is TGTGCCTGGGGACAGCTGAACACTGAAGCTTTCTTT.